These 3 T cell receptor beta chains came from one sample sequenced in a study of T cell responses to AZD1222 COVID-19 vaccine (TCRdb year 2021). Library generation was performed with the immunoSEQ multiplex PCR assay. TCRdb retrieved this table from immuneACCESS and kept in-frame rearrangements only. Not all clones are present; in checked studies, unresolved V genes account for under half, and no reason is known for the remainder. The sample yields around 120,000 clones; roughly 84% were counted once. The ten largest make up roughly 10% of the sample. The time point label corresponds to: baseline before first vaccination. The material sequenced was peripheral blood, taken on day 0 of AZD1222 vaccination. The receptors stem from an adult in good health.

The V and J genes are TRBV28 and TRBJ1-2; D gene unclear. V lost 7 bases and J lost 2, with 11 bases in between. The CDR3 covers 13 residues. Germline loops: CDR1 MDHEN, CDR2 SYDVKM. The CDR3 DNA is TGTGCCAGCATGGGTGGAAGGAACTATGGCTACACCTTC. This gives the protein CASMGGRNYGYTF.

A remark on this clone: This sample also contains other DNA sequences that code for the same CDR3. The chain uses TRBV11-2 and TRBJ1-1, with 8 bases lining up with TRBD1. The CDR3 has 15 residues. J gave up 0 bases and V 2 bases, and 2 bases lay outside the gene matches. Germline V CDR1 and CDR2: SGHAT, FQNNGV. This CDR3 is CASSLRTGLNTEAFF. The CDR3 bases are TGTGCCAGCAGCTTACGGACAGGGTTGAACACTGAAGCTTTCTTT.

The J gene is TRBJ1-5, the V gene TRBV6-2 or TRBV6-3, with D hard to call. CDR1 and CDR2 (germline): MNHEY, SVGEGT. V was pared by 4 bases and J by 1 base, with 11 bases between. The CDR3 sequence is 15 residues long. The CDR3: CASSLAAGSNQPQHF. The CDR3 DNA is TGTGCCAGCAGTTTAGCGGCAGGCAGCAATCAGCCCCAGCATTTT.